This T cell receptor beta chain was captured by sequencing in a study of T cell responses to AZD1222 COVID-19 vaccine. General study points: Dominant at 160-218 and 743-854, vaccine-associated CD4 TCRs also spanned spike.

Libraries were prepared by immunoSEQ multiplex PCR; TCRdb keeps only in-frame clonotypes and omits some of them. The table lists 90,000 to 120,000 clones, roughly nine tenths of them singletons. A remark on this clone: Its cognate antigen is unknown.

Germline V gene lookup returns CDR1 SGHKS and CDR2 YYEKEE (reference sequence). The CDR3 extends over 14 amino acids. V shed 3 bases and J shed 5 bases, with 14 bases lying between them. The rearrangement uses TRBV5-5 and TRBJ1-1, with unresolved D. The TCR sequence derives from an adult in good health. The sample here was peripheral blood, taken on day 0 of MenACWY control vaccination. The CDR3, as DNA: TGTGCCAGCAGCTCCTCCGGGTACGGAACTGAAGCTTTCTTT. Residues: CASSSSGYGTEAFF.